Presented here are 29 T cell receptor beta chains from one specimen sequenced in a study of blood T cell repertoires in COVID-19. Data came from immunoSEQ multiplex PCR; TCRdb stores just in-frame clones and leaves some out. The sample yields over 200,000 clones, 90% seen once. Material: PBMCs or T cells enriched from blood (not recorded which). The receptor source for this set is a man aged 25 to 45 who had recovered from COVID-19.

The chain links TRBV7-9 to TRBJ2-3; D ambiguous. The CDR3 runs 16 residues. Trimming stripped 0 bases from V and 1 base from J, with 11 bases between. The germline V gene has CDR1 SEHNR and CDR2 FQNEAQ (reference sequence). The CDR3 sequence: CASSLAGTSGTDTQYF. CDR3 DNA sequence: TGTGCCAGCAGCTTAGCTGGTACTTCCGGCACAGATACGCAGTATTTT.

The chain recombines TRBV3-1 (or the pseudogene TRBV3-2) with TRBJ2-7, with 7 bases aligning to TRBD2. Germline V gene sequence: CDR1 LGHDT, CDR2 YNNKEL (reference sequence). CDR3 length: 18 residues. The J segment lost 2 bases and the V segment lost 2 bases, leaving 15 bases of the junction unmatched. The CDR3 region has the DNA TGTGCCAGCAGCCAAAAACATCGATTTTGGGGGACTACCTACGAGCAGTACTTC. Translation: CASSQKHRFWGTTYEQYF.

This clone showed up just once. The chain couples TRBV10-2 to TRBJ1-6, with 8 bases that match TRBD1. This CDR3 comprises 16 residues. V lost 6 bases and J lost 4; bases outside the gene matches: 8. CDR1 and CDR2 (germline): WSHSY, SAAADI. The CDR3 loop is CASRGGQGQYNSPLHF. The CDR3 DNA reads TGCGCCAGCAGGGGAGGACAGGGACAGTATAATTCACCCCTCCACTTT.

The chain joins TRBV29-1 to TRBJ2-3, with 10 bases identical to TRBD2. The V gene end was trimmed by 1 base and the J gene end by 10 bases; junction bases not matched to a gene: 20. The CDR3 totals 18 residues. CDR1 and CDR2 from the germline V gene are SQVTM and ANQGSEA. The CDR3 sequence is CSVEGAAGGPRGSHPQYF. CDR3 DNA: TGCAGCGTTGAAGGTGCAGCGGGAGGGCCAAGGGGGAGCCATCCGCAGTATTTT.

This clone was seen once. This chain uses TRBV4-1 with TRBJ1-2, with 7 bases lining up with TRBD1. The V segment lost 5 bases and the J segment 6 bases; nucleotides outside the gene matches: 9. Germline values: CDR1 MGHRA, CDR2 YSYEKL. The CDR3 runs 14 residues. The chain's CDR3 is CASSAPTGKNGYTF. The CDR3 DNA is TGCGCCAGCAGCGCCCCGACAGGGAAGAATGGCTACACCTTC.

The chain links TRBV4-1 to TRBJ1-2, with TRBD1 matching 10 bases. CDR1 is MGHRA and CDR2 is YSYEKL in the germline V gene. The CDR3 consists of 16 residues. The V gene end was trimmed by 4 bases and the J gene end by 4 bases; junction bases not matched to a gene: 9. The CDR3 here is CASSLTPGQGTYGYTF. For the CDR3, the DNA is TGCGCCAGCAGCCTCACCCCGGGACAGGGGACCTATGGCTACACCTTC.

The chain couples TRBV6-5 to TRBJ1-5; 9 bases align to TRBD1. The V gene end was trimmed by 6 bases and the J gene end by 6 bases; junction bases not matched to a gene: 3. This CDR3 has 13 amino acids. Germline lookup yields CDR1 MNHEY and CDR2 SVGAGI. The CDR3 DNA is TGTGCCAGCAGCAGACAGGGGGGTCAGCCCCAGCATTTT. This translates into CASSRQGGQPQHF.

The CDR3 DNA reads TGTGCCAGCAGCGCGCTAGCGGGGGTCTACGAGCAGTACTTC. It is translated as CASSALAGVYEQYF. This chain uses TRBV9 with TRBJ2-7; 10 nucleotides match TRBD2. Germline lookup yields CDR1 SGDLS and CDR2 YYNGEE. The CDR3 length is 14 residues. V lost 3 bases, J lost 3 bases, and 3 bases stayed unmatched.

The chain joins TRBV6-5 to TRBJ1-6, with TRBD1 matching over 7 bases. V lost 6 bases, J lost 6 bases, and 5 bases stayed unmatched. This CDR3 is 14 amino acids long. The germline gives CDR1 MNHEY, CDR2 SVGAGI. CDR3 protein: CASRQGQVNSPLHF. The CDR3 DNA is TGTGCCAGCAGACAAGGACAGGTTAATTCACCCCTCCACTTT.

This clone was detected only once. This chain connects TRBV29-1 to TRBJ2-1; TRBD1 aligns across 7 bases. V shed 8 bases, J shed 10 bases, and the junction held 5 bases outside the gene matches. This CDR3 spans 10 amino acids. CDR1 is SQVTM and CDR2 is ANQGSEA in the germline V gene. For the CDR3, the DNA is TGCAGCACACAGGGGTACGAGCAGTTCTTC. Residues: CSTQGYEQFF.

The V call is TRBV28, the J call TRBJ2-2; TRBD1 might be the D (6 bases). The CDR3 contains 14 residues. From germline, CDR1 is MDHEN and CDR2 SYDVKM. V was cut by 4 bases and J by 5 bases, with 11 bases left in between. The CDR3 bases are TGTGCCAGCAGTTCCCAGGGGCGGACCGGGGAGCTGTTTTTT. This translates into CASSSQGRTGELFF. Using reference TRBV28 and TRBJ2-2 for the parts outside the CDR3, the full variable domain is DVKVTQSSRYLVKRTGEKVFLECVQDMDHENMFWYRQDPGLGLRLIYFSYDVKMKEKGDIPEGYSVSREKKERFSLILESASTNQTSMYLCASSSQGRTGELFFGEGSRLTVL.

The chain links TRBV30 to TRBJ1-5; tentative D call: TRBD1 (6 bases). Trimming left V 2 bases short and J 0 bases short, with 11 bases between. There are 15 residues in the CDR3. CDR1 is GTSNPN and CDR2 is SVGIG in the germline V gene (reference sequence). In DNA form, the CDR3 reads TGTGCCTGGAGTCGGGGGGCCCATAGCAATCAGCCCCAGCATTTT. Its translation is CAWSRGAHSNQPQHF.

This chain connects TRBV3-1 (or the pseudogene TRBV3-2) to TRBJ2-1; 8 bases match TRBD2. CDR1 is LGHDT and CDR2 is YNNKEL in the germline V gene (reference sequence). The CDR3 length is 16 residues. Trimming cost V 3 bases and J 4 bases; bases outside gene matches: 8. CDR3 nucleotide sequence: TGTGCCAGCAGCCAGCCACTAGCGGAGGATTACAATGAGCAGTTCTTC. Translation: CASSQPLAEDYNEQFF.

V and J are TRBV7-8 and TRBJ2-2; 12 bases align to TRBD1. Germline CDR1 reads SGHVS; CDR2 reads FQNEAQ. J gave up 0 bases and V 4 bases, and 6 bases lay outside the gene matches. The CDR3 totals 18 residues. In DNA form, the CDR3 reads TGTGCCAGCAGCTCACCCCGGGACAGGGGGCCGAACACCGGGGAGCTGTTTTTT. It specifies CASSSPRDRGPNTGELFF.

This clone was observed a single time. The chain links TRBV20-1 to TRBJ2-5; tentatively, D is TRBD2 (6 bases). V was trimmed by 3 bases and J by 2 bases, leaving 10 bases between them. In germline, CDR1 is DFQATT, CDR2 SNEGSKA (reference sequence). There are 13 residues in the CDR3. Written as DNA, the CDR3 is TGCAGTGCTAGTATACTAGCTCAAGAGACCCAGTACTTC. Protein sequence: CSASILAQETQYF.

The V gene is TRBV11-3, the J gene TRBJ2-1, with 9 nucleotides matching TRBD2. CDR3 length: 15 residues. V lost 1 base to trimming and J lost 8 bases; unmatched junction nucleotides: 6. From germline, CDR1 is SGHNT and CDR2 YENEEA. The CDR3 reads CASSLGSGGLDEQFF. CDR3 nucleotide sequence: TGTGCCAGCAGCTTAGGGAGCGGGGGGCTAGATGAGCAGTTCTTC.

The chain is built from TRBV19 and TRBJ1-5, with TRBD1 identical over 9 bases. Germline V lookup: CDR1 LNHDA, CDR2 SQIVND (reference sequence). The CDR3 totals 15 residues. V shed 5 bases, J shed 1 base, and the junction held 3 bases outside the gene matches. The CDR3 DNA follows: TGTGCCAGTAGTCCAACAGGGGGCAGCAATCAGCCCCAGCATTTT. Translating gives CASSPTGGSNQPQHF.

This clone was recorded many times. J is TRBJ2-1 and V is TRBV11-2; a possible D gene is TRBD2 (6 bases). Germline V CDR1 and CDR2: SGHAT, FQNNGV. V lost 2 bases and J lost 1, with 12 bases in between. The CDR3 covers 16 residues. The CDR3 DNA is TGTGCCAGCAGCTTACTGCGGGGACGATCCTACAATGAGCAGTTCTTC. It encodes CASSLLRGRSYNEQFF.

The chain recombines TRBV5-4 with TRBJ1-2; 7 bases match TRBD1. Germline-derived CDR1 and CDR2 are SGHNT and YYREEE (reference sequence). The CDR3 loop spans 15 amino acids. Trimming removed 6 bases from V and 7 bases from J; junction bases left unmatched: 15. In nucleotides, the CDR3 is TGTGCCAGCAACTCAGGAGAAGGGGGCGGTGGTGGCTACACCTTC. It specifies CASNSGEGGGGGYTF.

The CDR3 region has the DNA TGTGCCAGTAGTATGGAGTGGCGACTAGCGGGAGTTGACGGGGAGCTGTTTTTT. Protein sequence: CASSMEWRLAGVDGELFF. The chain combines TRBV19 with TRBJ2-2; 12 bases map to TRBD2. This CDR3 spans 18 amino acids. Germline values: CDR1 LNHDA, CDR2 SQIVND (reference sequence). V trimming: 3 bases; J trimming: 7 bases; junction bases outside the gene matches: 12.

J is TRBJ2-7 and V is TRBV30; the D is unclear. CDR1 is GTSNPN and CDR2 is SVGIG in the germline V gene (reference sequence). The germline V and J ends were trimmed by 0 bases and 6 bases, with 12 bases remaining between them. The CDR3 consists of 13 residues. Here the CDR3 reads CAWSVMSGVEQYF. The CDR3 DNA is TGTGCCTGGAGTGTAATGAGTGGTGTCGAGCAGTACTTC.

This clone has a single count. The CDR3 nucleotides read TGCGCCAGCAGCTACGGACTAGCGGGATTATCCTACAATGAGCAGTTCTTC. Encoded protein: CASSYGLAGLSYNEQFF. The chain is built from TRBV4-1 and TRBJ2-1, with TRBD2 identical over 12 bases. This CDR3 has 17 amino acids. J was trimmed by 1 base and V by 5 bases; bases with no gene match: 6. Germline CDR1 and CDR2: MGHRA and YSYEKL.

V and J are TRBV6-1 and TRBJ2-7, with TRBD2 as a possible D gene (6 bases). V was cut by 2 bases and J by 3 bases, with 14 bases left in between. CDR1 MNHNS and CDR2 SASEGT come from the germline V gene. This CDR3 has 15 amino acids. The CDR3 sequence is CASSEWASEGYEQYF. CDR3 nucleotide sequence: TGTGCCAGCAGTGAATGGGCTAGCGAGGGCTACGAGCAGTACTTC.

The genes are TRBV7-8 and TRBJ2-3, with D perhaps TRBD2 (5 bases). V was cut by 3 bases and J by 0 bases, with 13 bases left in between. Germline CDR1 and CDR2: SGHVS and FQNEAQ. The CDR3 contains 16 residues. CDR3 nucleotide sequence: TGTGCCAGCAGCTTGCGCGGAGGCAGTAGCACAGATACGCAGTATTTT. It encodes CASSLRGGSSTDTQYF.

V is TRBV19 and J is TRBJ2-7; 15 nucleotides agree with TRBD2. CDR3 length equals 20 residues. The germline V gene has CDR1 LNHDA and CDR2 SQIVND (reference sequence). V lost 0 bases and J lost 0; bases outside the gene matches: 9. CDR3 nucleotide sequence: TGTGCCAGTAGTATAGACCCCGGGACTAGCGGGAGGAGGAGCTCCTACGAGCAGTACTTC. This translates into CASSIDPGTSGRRSSYEQYF.

This sequence joins TRBV24-1 and TRBJ2-1; 11 bases map to TRBD2. The CDR3 covers 16 residues. V shed 4 bases and J 3 bases; nucleotides not matched to a gene: 4. From germline, CDR1 is KGHDR and CDR2 SFDVKD. CDR3 sequence (DNA): TGTGCCACCAGTGACCCGACTAGCGGGGACTACAATGAGCAGTTCTTC. Translated, it gives CATSDPTSGDYNEQFF.

V usage is TRBV27 and J usage is TRBJ1-1; D may be TRBD1 (6 bases). This CDR3 has 12 amino acids. Per germline, CDR1 MNHEY and CDR2 SMNVEV (reference sequence). The V end was cut by 5 bases, the J end by 5 bases, with 9 bases between. The CDR3: CASSPRGTEAFF. The CDR3 nucleotides read TGTGCCAGCAGTCCAAGGGGGACTGAAGCTTTCTTT.

The chain joins TRBV13 to TRBJ1-4; TRBD1 agrees at 7 bases. The CDR3 runs 15 residues. CDR1 is PRHDT and CDR2 is FYEKMQ in the germline V gene (reference sequence). The trim removed 5 bases at V and 5 bases at J, leaving 8 bases unmatched. CDR3 nucleotide sequence: TGTGCCAGCAGCGAAGACAGGGCGGGGAATGAAAAACTGTTTTTT. It yields the protein CASSEDRAGNEKLFF. Based on the CDR3 plus reference TRBV13 and TRBJ1-4, the full variable domain is AAGVIQSPRHLIKEKRETATLKCYPIPRHDTVYWYQQGPGQDPQFLISFYEKMQSDKGSIPDRFSAQQFSDYHSELNMSSLELGDSALYFCASSEDRAGNEKLFFGSGTQLSVL.

V usage is TRBV10-1 and J usage is TRBJ2-1; the D gene is possibly TRBD2 (5 bases). The CDR3 sequence is 19 residues long. Per the germline V gene, CDR1 is WNHNN and CDR2 is SYGVQD (reference sequence). Trimming took 3 bases from V and 3 from J, leaving 24 bases between them. CDR3 nucleotides: TGCGCCAGCAGTGAAATCTTCCTAGTCAGGACTCCTTTCTACAATGAGCAGTTCTTC. Protein sequence: CASSEIFLVRTPFYNEQFF.